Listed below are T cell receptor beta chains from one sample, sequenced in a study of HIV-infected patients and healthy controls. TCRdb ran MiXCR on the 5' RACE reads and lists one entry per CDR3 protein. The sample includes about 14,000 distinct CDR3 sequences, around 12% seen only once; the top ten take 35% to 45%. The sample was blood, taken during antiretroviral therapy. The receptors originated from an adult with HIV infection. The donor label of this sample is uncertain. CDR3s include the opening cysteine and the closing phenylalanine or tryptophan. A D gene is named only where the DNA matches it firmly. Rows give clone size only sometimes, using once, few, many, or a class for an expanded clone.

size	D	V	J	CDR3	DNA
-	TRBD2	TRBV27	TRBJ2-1	CASSLRREGNEQFF	TGTGCCAGCAGTTTACGGCGGGAGGGAAATGAGCAGTTCTTC
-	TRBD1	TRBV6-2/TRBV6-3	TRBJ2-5	CASTGQGIGETQYF	TGTGCCAGCACCGGACAGGGAATTGGGGAGACCCAGTACTTC
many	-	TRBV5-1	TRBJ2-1	CASSLDSGRDEQFF	TGCGCCAGCAGCTTGGATTCAGGGCGCGATGAGCAGTTCTTC
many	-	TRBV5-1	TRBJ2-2	CASSLARSHLINTGELFF	TGCGCCAGCAGCTTGGCTCGCAGCCATCTTATAAACACCGGGGAGCTGTTTTTT
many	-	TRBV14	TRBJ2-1	CASSLRSSYNEQFF	TGTGCCAGCAGCCTACGCAGCTCCTACAATGAGCAGTTCTTC
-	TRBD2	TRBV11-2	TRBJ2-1	CASSLIAGFYNEQFF	TGTGCCAGCAGCTTGATAGCGGGGTTCTACAATGAGCAGTTCTTC
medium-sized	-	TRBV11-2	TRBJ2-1	CASSFRAGQYNNEQFF	TGTGCCAGCAGCTTCAGGGCGGGACAGTACAACAATGAGCAGTTCTTC
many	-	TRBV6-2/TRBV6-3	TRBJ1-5	CASSEDGYSNQPQHF	TGTGCCAGCAGCGAGGACGGCTATAGCAATCAGCCCCAGCATTTT
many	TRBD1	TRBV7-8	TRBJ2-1	CASSLRTGGSYNEQFF	TGTGCCAGCAGCTTACGGACAGGGGGGTCCTACAATGAGCAGTTCTTC
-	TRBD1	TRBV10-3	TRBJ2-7	CAISPGQGQPNSYEQYF	TGTGCCATCAGCCCGGGACAGGGGCAGCCCAACTCCTACGAGCAGTACTTC
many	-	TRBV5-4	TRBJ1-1	CASSLVGSGEAFF	TGTGCCAGCAGCTTGGTAGGGAGCGGGGAAGCTTTCTTT
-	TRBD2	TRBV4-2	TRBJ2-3	CASSQVFDDVAGADTQYF	TGTGCCAGCAGCCAAGTATTTGACGACGTAGCGGGGGCAGATACGCAGTATTTT
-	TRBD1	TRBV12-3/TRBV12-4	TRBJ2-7	CASSRGQFYEQYF	TGTGCCAGCAGTCGGGGACAGTTCTACGAGCAGTACTTC
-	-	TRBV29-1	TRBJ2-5	CSVVRDPQETQYF	TGCAGCGTTGTGAGAGATCCCCAAGAGACCCAGTACTTC
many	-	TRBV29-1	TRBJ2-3	CSVGTPGADTQYF	TGCAGCGTTGGGACACCGGGCGCAGATACGCAGTATTTT
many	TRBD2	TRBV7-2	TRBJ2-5	CASSLGLAGGLFSETQYF	TGTGCCAGCAGCCTGGGACTAGCGGGGGGGCTTTTTTCAGAGACCCAGTACTTC
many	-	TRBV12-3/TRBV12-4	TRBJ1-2	CASSPSPDGYTF	TGTGCCAGCAGTCCAAGCCCCGATGGCTACACCTTC
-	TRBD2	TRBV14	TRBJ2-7	CASSQDQGGRAHEQYF	TGTGCCAGCAGCCAAGATCAAGGCGGGAGGGCCCACGAGCAGTACTTC
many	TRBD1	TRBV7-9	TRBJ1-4	CASSRGLGEKLFF	TGTGCCAGCAGCAGGGGGCTTGGTGAAAAACTGTTTTTT
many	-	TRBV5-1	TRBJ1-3	CASTLGPSLGRSGNTIYF	TGCGCCAGCACCCTAGGCCCATCTCTCGGCCGCTCCGGAAACACCATATATTTT
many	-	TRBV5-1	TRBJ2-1	CASSTDWSSYNEQFF	TGCGCCAGCAGCACGGACTGGAGCTCCTACAATGAGCAGTTCTTC
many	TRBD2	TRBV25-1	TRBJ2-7	CASSPRGGNSYEQYF	TGTGCCAGCAGTCCACGGGGAGGGAACTCCTACGAGCAGTACTTC
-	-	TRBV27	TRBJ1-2	CASSPNERTGANYGYTF	TGTGCCAGCAGTCCAAACGAAAGGACGGGAGCTAACTATGGCTACACCTTC
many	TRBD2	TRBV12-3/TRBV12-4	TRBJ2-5	CASSFSGGRMETQYF	TGTGCCAGCAGTTTTAGCGGGGGCCGGATGGAGACCCAGTACTTC
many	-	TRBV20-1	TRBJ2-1	CSANIHEDEQFF	TGCAGTGCCAATATACACGAGGATGAGCAGTTCTTC
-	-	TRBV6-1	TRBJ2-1	CASSEGDFNEQFF	TGTGCCAGCAGTGAAGGTGACTTCAATGAGCAGTTCTTC
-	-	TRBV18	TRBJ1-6	CASSPGETYNSPLHF	TGTGCCAGCTCACCGGGGGAGACTTATAATTCACCCCTCCACTTT
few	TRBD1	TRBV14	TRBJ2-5	CASSQVTGTVFPETQYF	TGTGCCAGCAGCCAAGTGACCGGGACAGTCTTTCCGGAGACCCAGTACTTC